The rows below give T cell receptor beta chains drawn from one sample of a study of early T cells in non-severe SARS-CoV-2 infection. TCRdb re-called the 5' RACE reads with MiXCR, one entry per CDR3 protein. The profile covers 100,000 to 150,000 distinct CDR3 sequences, with under 15% appearing a single time and around a fifth taken by the ten largest. The specimen sequenced was whole blood. These receptors were collected from an adult who was a healthcare worker with PCR-confirmed SARS-CoV-2 infection or an uninfected control (not recorded which). The CDR3 runs from the conserved cysteine through the conserved F or W. Each record gives: J gene, D gene, clone size, V gene, CDR3 protein, CDR3 DNA. A D gene is named only where the DNA matches it firmly. Not every row has a clone size; where given, it reads once, few, many or a size class.

>TRBJ2-3|TRBD1|NA|TRBV3-1
CASSQDRGLTDTQYF
TGTGCCAGCAGCCAAGACAGGGGGCTAACAGATACGCAGTATTTT
>TRBJ2-3|NA|few|TRBV7-9
CASSRGRGERTDTQYF
TGTGCCAGCAGTCGTGGACGGGGAGAGCGCACAGATACGCAGTATTTT
>TRBJ2-3|TRBD2|many|TRBV29-1
CSAAGALAGGHDLTNTQYF
TGCAGCGCCGCCGGGGCCCTAGCGGGGGGCCACGATTTGACGAATACGCAGTATTTT
>TRBJ2-5|NA|few|TRBV19
CASSWSPGRPQYF
TGTGCCAGTAGTTGGTCTCCGGGGCGGCCCCAGTACTTC
>TRBJ2-7|TRBD2|NA|TRBV4-1
CASSQVTSGSEQYF
TGCGCCAGCAGCCAAGTTACTAGCGGGAGCGAGCAGTACTTC
>TRBJ2-3|NA|many|TRBV30
CAYQTGASGITDTQYF
TGTGCCTATCAAACAGGGGCTAGCGGAATCACAGATACGCAGTATTTT
>TRBJ2-7|TRBD1|few|TRBV20-1
CSALQGAVYEQYF
TGCAGTGCTCTCCAGGGGGCAGTTTACGAGCAGTACTTC
>TRBJ2-1|TRBD2|NA|TRBV7-6
CASSVNIGGVYNEQFF
TGTGCCAGCAGCGTAAATATCGGGGGGGTTTACAATGAGCAGTTCTTC
>TRBJ1-5|NA|many|TRBV6-2/TRBV6-3
CASSYEGAPSNQPQHF
TGTGCCAGCAGTTACGAAGGAGCACCTTCGAATCAGCCCCAGCATTTT
>TRBJ1-4|TRBD1|NA|TRBV7-9
CASSGAFGAGGEEKLFF
TGTGCCAGCAGCGGGGCCTTTGGGGCAGGGGGAGAGGAAAAACTGTTTTTT
>TRBJ2-3|NA|NA|TRBV7-9
CAGENRISTDTQYF
TGTGCCGGGGAGAACAGGATCAGCACAGATACGCAGTATTTT
>TRBJ1-5|NA|many|TRBV27
CASSFLDQPQHF
TGTGCCAGCTCTTTTCTCGATCAGCCCCAGCATTTT
>TRBJ1-2|NA|NA|TRBV10-2
CASSRGIMANYGYTF
TGCGCCAGCAGCAGGGGTATAATGGCTAACTATGGCTACACCTTC
>TRBJ2-5|NA|few|TRBV29-1
CSADGNQETQYF
TGCAGCGCGGACGGGAACCAAGAGACCCAGTACTTC
>TRBJ1-1|TRBD1|NA|TRBV2
CARTQGSVGTEAFF
TGTGCCAGGACACAGGGGTCTGTTGGAACTGAAGCTTTCTTT
>TRBJ2-7|NA|NA|TRBV4-1
CASSQDVGTSPYEQYF
TGCGCCAGCAGCCAAGACGTCGGGACATCCCCCTACGAGCAGTACTTC
>TRBJ1-2|TRBD1|NA|TRBV7-2
CASSLVLAGQGAGYTF
TGTGCCAGCAGCTTGGTCCTCGCGGGACAGGGGGCTGGCTACACCTTC
>TRBJ2-3|NA|NA|TRBV10-3
CAIGLERLGTDTQYF
TGTGCCATCGGTCTGGAGCGGTTAGGCACAGATACGCAGTATTTT
>TRBJ2-2|NA|NA|TRBV5-1
CASERGWNTGELFF
TGCGCCAGCGAGCGAGGGTGGAACACCGGGGAGCTGTTTTTT
>TRBJ2-3|TRBD2|NA|TRBV29-1
CSAAATSGADMQYF
TGCAGCGCAGCCGCGACTAGCGGGGCAGATATGCAGTATTTT
>TRBJ2-7|NA|NA|TRBV7-9
CASSAEGYEQYF
TGTGCCAGCAGCGCCGAGGGCTACGAGCAGTACTTC
>TRBJ1-5|NA|NA|TRBV7-3
CASSENRNQPQHF
TGTGCCAGCAGCGAAAATAGGAATCAGCCCCAGCATTTT
>TRBJ1-2|NA|NA|TRBV25-1
CASSLAAYSAGYTF
TGTGCCAGCTCTTTAGCGGCTTATTCCGCGGGCTACACCTTC
>TRBJ2-5|NA|NA|TRBV5-4
CASSRGQTQYF
TGTGCCAGCAGCCGAGGACAAACCCAGTACTTC
>TRBJ2-3|NA|NA|TRBV5-8
CASNTPPQGPNTQYF
TGTGCCAGCAACACACCACCCCAGGGGCCAAATACGCAGTATTTT
>TRBJ1-2|TRBD1|few|TRBV29-1
CSARDSNYGYTF
TGCAGCGCAAGGGACAGTAACTATGGCTACACCTTC
>TRBJ1-6|NA|few|TRBV16
CASSLAGRENSPLHF
TGTGCCAGCAGCCTAGCGGGACGGGAAAATTCACCCCTCCACTTT
>TRBJ2-5|NA|few|TRBV19
CASSIRGQETQYF
TGTGCCAGTAGTATTCGGGGACAAGAGACCCAGTACTTC
>TRBJ2-3|TRBD2|NA|TRBV5-6
CASKTRGADTQYF
TGTGCCAGCAAAACGCGGGGGGCAGATACGCAGTATTTT
>TRBJ1-6|NA|few|TRBV16
CASSPSRQPSPLHF
TGTGCCAGCAGCCCCTCGCGACAGCCTTCACCCCTCCACTTT
>TRBJ2-3|NA|many|TRBV9
CASSVAASTRAQTDTQYF
TGTGCCAGCAGCGTCGCTGCCTCGACTAGAGCCCAGACAGATACGCAGTATTTT
>TRBJ2-7|TRBD1|few|TRBV4-2
CASSQAEDRRYEQYF
TGTGCCAGCAGCCAAGCAGAGGACAGGCGCTACGAGCAGTACTTC
>TRBJ1-3|NA|NA|TRBV3-1
CASGTSGPDYSGNTIYF
TGTGCCAGCGGAACATCGGGGCCCGACTACTCTGGAAACACCATATATTTT
>TRBJ2-3|TRBD2|NA|TRBV24-1
CATSDLGGGDTQYF
TGTGCCACCAGTGATTTAGGCGGGGGTGATACGCAGTATTTT
>TRBJ1-4|NA|NA|TRBV20-1
CSARVGNKEKLFF
TGCAGTGCTAGAGTAGGGAACAAAGAAAAACTGTTTTTT
>TRBJ1-1|NA|few|TRBV7-2
CASCLAAVNTEAFF
TGTGCCAGTTGCCTGGCGGCAGTTAACACTGAAGCTTTCTTT
>TRBJ2-3|NA|NA|TRBV29-1
CNIGGSTDTQYF
TGCAACATCGGGGGTTCCACAGATACGCAGTATTTT
>TRBJ1-4|NA|few|TRBV19
CASTLSRGEKLFF
TGTGCCAGTACGTTATCGCGGGGCGAAAAACTGTTTTTT
>TRBJ2-7|NA|few|TRBV4-1
CASSPAEGYEQYF
TGCGCCAGCAGCCCAGCAGAAGGGTACGAGCAGTACTTC
>TRBJ2-4|NA|few|TRBV6-1
CASSGTIVQYF
TGTGCCAGCAGTGGAACCATCGTTCAGTACTTC
>TRBJ2-3|TRBD2|NA|TRBV10-3
CAISNSGGDDTQYF
TGTGCCATCAGTAATAGCGGGGGGGACGATACGCAGTATTTT
>TRBJ1-1|NA|NA|TRBV6-1
CASSERPGPEAFF
TGTGCCAGCAGTGAAAGACCTGGTCCTGAAGCTTTCTTT
>TRBJ1-1|NA|few|TRBV3-1
CASSQAQPMNTEAFF
TGTGCCAGCAGCCAGGCACAGCCCATGAACACTGAAGCTTTCTTT
>TRBJ2-2|NA|few|TRBV10-3
CAISDPPGELFF
TGTGCCATCAGTGACCCTCCCGGGGAGCTGTTTTTT
>TRBJ2-2|TRBD2|NA|TRBV20-1
CSAIAGGGELFF
TGCAGTGCGATAGCGGGGGGCGGGGAGCTGTTTTTT
>TRBJ2-1|TRBD2|NA|TRBV6-6
CASSYPGLAGVNNEQFF
TGTGCCAGCAGTTATCCTGGACTAGCGGGGGTAAACAATGAGCAGTTCTTC
>TRBJ1-5|NA|once|TRBV9
CASSVDPREDQPQHF
TGTGCCAGCAGCGTAGATCCCAGGGAGGATCAGCCCCAGCATTTT
>TRBJ2-3|NA|NA|TRBV9
CASSVGMGAPTDTQYF
TGTGCCAGCAGCGTAGGTATGGGGGCCCCTACAGATACGCAGTATTTT
>TRBJ2-7|NA|NA|TRBV5-4
CASSLEVPPGEQYF
TGTGCCAGCAGCTTGGAAGTTCCTCCGGGGGAGCAGTACTTC
>TRBJ1-5|NA|many|TRBV18
CASSPDSGYNQPQHF
TGTGCCAGCTCACCAGACAGTGGGTACAATCAGCCCCAGCATTTT
>TRBJ1-6|NA|many|TRBV6-2/TRBV6-3
CASKVGNNSPLHF
TGTGCCAGCAAGGTGGGGAATAATTCACCCCTCCACTTT
>TRBJ1-4|NA|NA|TRBV2
CASMIQGGSGEKLFF
TGTGCCAGCATGATACAGGGAGGTAGTGGTGAAAAACTGTTTTTT
>TRBJ2-1|NA|NA|TRBV7-9
CASSLKDRFYDEQFF
TGTGCCAGCAGCTTAAAGGACCGCTTCTACGATGAGCAGTTCTTC